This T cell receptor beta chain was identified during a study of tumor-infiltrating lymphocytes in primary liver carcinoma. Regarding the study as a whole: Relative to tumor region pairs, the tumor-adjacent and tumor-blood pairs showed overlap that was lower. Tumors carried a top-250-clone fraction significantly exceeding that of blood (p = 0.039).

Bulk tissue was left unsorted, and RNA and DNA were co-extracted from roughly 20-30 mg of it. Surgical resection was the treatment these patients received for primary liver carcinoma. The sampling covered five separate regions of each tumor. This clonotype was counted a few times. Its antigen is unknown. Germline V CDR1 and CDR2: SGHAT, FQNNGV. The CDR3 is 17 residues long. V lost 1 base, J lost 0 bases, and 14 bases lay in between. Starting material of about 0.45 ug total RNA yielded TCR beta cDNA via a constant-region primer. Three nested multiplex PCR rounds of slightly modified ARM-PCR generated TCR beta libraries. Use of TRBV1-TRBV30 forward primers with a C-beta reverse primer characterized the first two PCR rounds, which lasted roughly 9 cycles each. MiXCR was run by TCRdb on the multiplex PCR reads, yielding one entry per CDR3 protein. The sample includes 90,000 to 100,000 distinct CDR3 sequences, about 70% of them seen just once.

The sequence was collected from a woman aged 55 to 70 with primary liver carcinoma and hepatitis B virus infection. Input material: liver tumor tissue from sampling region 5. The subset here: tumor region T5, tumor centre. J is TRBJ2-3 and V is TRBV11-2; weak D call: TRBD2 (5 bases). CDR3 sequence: CASSLALGRGSTDTQYF. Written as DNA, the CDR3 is TGTGCCAGCAGCTTAGCATTGGGGAGAGGGAGCACAGATACGCAGTATTTT.